Reported below is one T cell receptor beta chain. The antigen it recognizes is unknown. It may be a read error: a sequence one base away is much more abundant. The sample is drawn from a study of Graves' ophthalmopathy and Graves' hyperthyroidism (dated by TCRdb to the late 2010s). At the level of the whole study: Peripheral blood was collected at initial diagnosis, prior to any treatment. To explore V-J signatures distinguishing ophthalmopathy from hyperthyroidism, a discovery set of about a hundred patients (roughly 45 ophthalmopathy, some 57 stable hyperthyroidism) was enrolled. Following sampling, methimazole starting at 30 mg daily was administered to hyperthyroidism patients, and high-dose intravenous methylprednisolone was administered to ophthalmopathy patients. To tell Graves' ophthalmopathy apart from Graves' hyperthyroidism, and to predict which patients would progress to ophthalmopathy, the study relied on TCR beta repertoire signatures. In five to seven hyperthyroidism patients, the T-cell repertoire of thyroid tissue was compared with the T-cell repertoire of blood. The 95 to 100 discovery patients were divided at random into training and test sets in a 7:3 ratio. The independent validation cohort included approximately 19 hyperthyroidism patients plus 17 patients who later progressed from hyperthyroidism to ophthalmopathy. In total, approximately 140 blood samples were TCR-sequenced: roughly 45 ophthalmopathy, roughly 80 hyperthyroidism and some 17 hyperthyroidism-to-ophthalmopathy patients. The research as a whole found: Most of the expanded thyroid clonotypes with a frequency above 0.001 were also detected in blood, and it was suggested that the thyroid immune response may be reflected by blood repertoires. No statistical method was used to predetermine the sample size, and group allocation was not hidden from the investigators. The 13-signature model separated ophthalmopathy from stable hyperthyroidism with around 90% sensitivity and around 81% specificity in cross-validation, and 80%/75% in the test set. In validation, the model predicted ophthalmopathy progression with 70.59% sensitivity and roughly 72% specificity; more than ten predicted patients were CT-confirmed with GO in a median of around 6 months.

Reading from cysteine to phenylalanine, the CDR3 counts 17 amino acids. Only CDR3 DNA remains: 51 bases, in frame from the first base. From the germline V gene, CDR1 is SGHAT and CDR2 is FQNNGV. V was cut back by 5 bases and J by 1 base, leaving a gap of 21 bases between them. Hyperthyroidism was defined as stable when no progression to ophthalmopathy occurred within 18 months of follow-up. Hyperthyroidism patients were newly diagnosed, with disease duration under 2 months, and aged 18 to 65 years. Patients with other autoimmune diseases, uncontrolled infections, pregnancy or lactation were excluded. Diagnosis relied on clinical symptoms, serum thyroxine, TRAb, thyroid ultrasound and orbital computed tomography. PBMCs were isolated from more than 8 ml of fresh peripheral blood by Ficoll-Paque density gradient centrifugation. Trizol reagent was used to extract the total RNA, and its quality was then checked on an Agilent 2100 Bioanalyzer.

For repertoire sequencing, the TCR beta CDR3 regions were amplified from RNA transcripts. The first round of RT-PCR was done with HTBI primers and the Qiagen OneStep RT-PCR kit, and was followed by a second round of multiplex PCR, then size selection and purification. The libraries underwent paired-end sequencing with 100 bp reads on an Illumina HiSeq2000. Turning to the authors' computational methods: SOAPnuke was used for read processing, and reads with adapters, uncalled bases, a mean Phred below 15, or no exact constant-primer or identifier match were discarded. COPE v1.2.5 was used to merge high-quality paired reads. Unique nucleotide sequences were defined as clonotypes and aligned to IMGT TRB V, D and J references using MiTCR v1.1. The analysis was limited to V-J combinations with a frequency above 0.0001, which together covered roughly 99% of the repertoires. For each V-J combination, a TCR clonal expansion and chaos score was defined as F50 clonal expansion divided by the chaos observed in the TCRdist matrix. Welch's t-statistics and random forest were used to narrow the features down to around twelve V-J combinations, which were then fed into a naive Bayes classifier. Thyroid-blood repertoire similarity was quantified with the Morisita-Horn index. The public reads were quality trimmed at Q25 with fastp and then assembled into clones with MiXCR by TCRdb, keeping productive beta chains. Entries are consolidated by CDR3 protein sequence, retaining the most common genes and DNA. TCRdb's processing, not the authors' own work, is the source of the V and J calls. The sample has more than 300,000 distinct CDR3 sequences on record, 15% of them singletons. Of the sample, about 7% falls within the top ten clones.

The sequencing sample was made of peripheral blood. The chain was built from TRBV11-2 and TRBJ2-7; TRBD2 might be the D gene, on 5 matching bases. The receptor was derived from a woman between 18 and 30 years old with stable Graves' hyperthyroidism. Donor details come from another sample of the same person, matched by shared clones. The DNA sequence is as follows: TGTGCCAGCAGCCCTCTCTTAGGAGGAAGGCTTTCCTACGAGCAGTACTTC. Translated, this is CASSPLLGGRLSYEQYF.